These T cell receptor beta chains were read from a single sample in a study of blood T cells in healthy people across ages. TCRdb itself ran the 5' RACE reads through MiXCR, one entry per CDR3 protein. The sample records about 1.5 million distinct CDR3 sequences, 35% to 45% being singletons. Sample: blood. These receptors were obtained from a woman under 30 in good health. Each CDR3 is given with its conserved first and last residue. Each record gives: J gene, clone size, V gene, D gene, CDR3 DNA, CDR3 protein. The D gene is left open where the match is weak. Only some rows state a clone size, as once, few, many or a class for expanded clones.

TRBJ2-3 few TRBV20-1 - TGCAGTGCTAGACAGGGATTCACAGATACGCAGTATTTT CSARQGFTDTQYF
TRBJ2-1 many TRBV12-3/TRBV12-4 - TGTGCCAGCAGTTTACGCGATGAGCAGTTCTTC CASSLRDEQFF
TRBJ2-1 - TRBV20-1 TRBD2 TGCAGTGCTAGGCTAGCGGGGGGCCAGTTGAATGAGCAGTTCTTC CSARLAGGQLNEQFF
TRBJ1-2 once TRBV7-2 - TGTGCCAGCAGCTTCGCTGGGATCGGACACCTACCCTATGGCCACACCTTC CASSFAGIGHLPYGHTF
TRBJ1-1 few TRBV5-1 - TGCGCCAGCGTTCCTTCCCTGGGAGACACTGAAGCTTTCTTT CASVPSLGDTEAFF
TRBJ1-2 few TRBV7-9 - TGTGCCAGCAGCTTCGCAGTAGATCATGGCTACACCTTC CASSFAVDHGYTF
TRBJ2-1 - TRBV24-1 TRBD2 TGTGCCACCAGTGAACAGACTAGCGGGAAATTCTACAATGAGCAGTTCTTC CATSEQTSGKFYNEQFF
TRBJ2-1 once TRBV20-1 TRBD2 TGCGGTGCTCCCGGTGGACTAGCGGGCTACAATGAGCAGTTCTTC CGAPGGLAGYNEQFF
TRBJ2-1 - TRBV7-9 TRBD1 TGTGCCAGCAGCCACCTCAGGACAGGGCGGAGAGAGACCCAGTTCTTC CASSHLRTGRRETQFF
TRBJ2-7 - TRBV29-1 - TGCAGCGCCGAGGACAGCTACGAGCAGTACTTC CSAEDSYEQYF
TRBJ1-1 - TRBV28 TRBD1 TGTGCCAGCAGCGGGACAGTTAATGTTGGGGGTGAAGCTTTCTTT CASSGTVNVGGEAFF
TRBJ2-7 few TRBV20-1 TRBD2 TGCAGTGCTGGGAACCCTAGCGGGAGCTACAATGAGCAGTACTTC CSAGNPSGSYNEQYF
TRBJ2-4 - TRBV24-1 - TGTGCCACCAGTGATTTGCAGGCGGGGAAAAACATTCAGTACTTC CATSDLQAGKNIQYF
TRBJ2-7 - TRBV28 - TGTGCCAGCAGTTTCCCTAACTACGAGCAGTACTTC CASSFPNYEQYF
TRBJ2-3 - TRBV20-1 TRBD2 TGCAGTGCTTGCCTGGCGGGGGGGACGGATACGCAGTATTTT CSACLAGGTDTQYF
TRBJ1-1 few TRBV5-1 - TGCGCCAGCAGCTTGGCGGATGCGGAGGTGAACACTGAAGCTTTCTTT CASSLADAEVNTEAFF
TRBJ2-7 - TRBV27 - TGTGCCAGCAGTTTAGATATGGGCGGGGTCTCCTACAATGAGCAGTACTTC CASSLDMGGVSYNEQYF
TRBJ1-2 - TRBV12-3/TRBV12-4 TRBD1 TGTGCCAGCAGTTCAATCTGGACAGGGGCCTATGGCTACACCTTC CASSSIWTGAYGYTF
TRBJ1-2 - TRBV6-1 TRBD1 TGTGCCAGCAGGAGGTCGAGACAGGGGGCCCCAAGTTATGGCTACACCTTC CASRRSRQGAPSYGYTF
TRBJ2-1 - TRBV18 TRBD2 TGTGCCAGCTCACCACCGACAGCGGGGGGGTTTGAGCAGTTCTTC CASSPPTAGGFEQFF
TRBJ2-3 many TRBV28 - TGTGCCAGCAGTTTACCGGATACAGATACGCAGTATTTT CASSLPDTDTQYF
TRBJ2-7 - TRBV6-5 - TGTGCCAGCAGTTACTCAGCTCCCCGACTCTACGAGCAGTACTTC CASSYSAPRLYEQYF
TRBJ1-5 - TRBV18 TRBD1 TGTGCCAGCTGTCAGGGGGGGAATCAGCCTCAGCATTTT CASCQGGNQPQHF
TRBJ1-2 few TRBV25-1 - TGTGCCAGCAGTGAATATCCTTATGGCTACACCTTC CASSEYPYGYTF
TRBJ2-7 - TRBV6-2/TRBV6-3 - TGTGCCAGCAGTAACCCTGAGCCCAAATCCTACGAGCAGTACTTC CASSNPEPKSYEQYF
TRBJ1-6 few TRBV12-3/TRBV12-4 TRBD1 TGTGCCAGCAGTCCGCTAACAGGGGGTAATTCACCCCTCCACTTT CASSPLTGGNSPLHF
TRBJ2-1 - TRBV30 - TGTGCCTGGACCCGCGACAGCCCCCTTTACAATGAGCAGTTCTTC CAWTRDSPLYNEQFF
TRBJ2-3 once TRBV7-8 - TGTGCCAGCAGCCAAACGCGACAATACAGGGCTTGCACAGATACGCAGTATTTT CASSQTRQYRACTDTQYF
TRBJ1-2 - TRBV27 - TGTGCCAGCAGTCCCTATCAACGGGGGGGCTACACCTTC CASSPYQRGGYTF
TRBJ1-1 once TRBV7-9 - TGTGCCAGCAGCCCGAGCGCCACAGGGTCCACTGAAGCTTTCTTT CASSPSATGSTEAFF
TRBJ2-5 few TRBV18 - TGTGCCAGCTCCCAAGCTCAACCCCTGTACCAAGAGACCCAGTACTTC CASSQAQPLYQETQYF
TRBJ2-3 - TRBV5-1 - TGCGCCAGCAGCTTAGAGGGGTGGAAAGATACGCAGTATTTT CASSLEGWKDTQYF
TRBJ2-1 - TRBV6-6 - TGTGCCAGCAGTTACTGGGGGACACCTCGCAATGAGCAGTTCTTC CASSYWGTPRNEQFF
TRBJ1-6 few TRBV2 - TGTGCCAGCAAGAGGACAGTTAATTCACCCCTCCACTTT CASKRTVNSPLHF
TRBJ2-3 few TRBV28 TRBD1 TGTGCCAGCAGCGGGACAGGGGAGGCAGATACGCAGTATTTT CASSGTGEADTQYF
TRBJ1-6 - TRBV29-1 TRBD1 TGCAGCGCCCGAACCGGGACAGCCAATTCACCCCTCCACTTT CSARTGTANSPLHF
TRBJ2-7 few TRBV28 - TGTGCCAGCAGCTTCCGGGGGATCTCCTACGAGCAGTACTTC CASSFRGISYEQYF
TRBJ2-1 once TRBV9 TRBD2 TGTGCCAGCAGCCCCGACCTGCGGGGGAACTACAATGAGCAGTTCTTC CASSPDLRGNYNEQFF
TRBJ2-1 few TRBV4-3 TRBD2 TGCGCCAGCAGCCATCGTGCGGCGGGGGGTCCCAATCGTCACAATGAGCAGTTCTTC CASSHRAAGGPNRHNEQFF
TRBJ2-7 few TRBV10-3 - TGTGCCATCAGAAAAGACCAGGGGACCTACGAGCAGTACTTC CAIRKDQGTYEQYF
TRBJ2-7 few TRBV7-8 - TGTGCCAGCAGCCCAGCCCCAGGACAGATCTACGAGCAGTACTTC CASSPAPGQIYEQYF
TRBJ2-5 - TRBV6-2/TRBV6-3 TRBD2 TGTGCCAGCATTCATAGCGGGGGGAATGAGCAGTACTTC CASIHSGGNEQYF
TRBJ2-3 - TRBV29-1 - TGCAGCGTTGAACCCCCAGGGAGCTTGGATACGCAGTATTTT CSVEPPGSLDTQYF
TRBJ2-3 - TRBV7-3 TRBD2 TGTGCCAGCAGCTTAACCCCGCGACTAGCGGGTATCACTGATACGCAGTATTTT CASSLTPRLAGITDTQYF
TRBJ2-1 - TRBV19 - TGTGCCAGTAGTATACGGACGGGAGTTTACAATGAGCAGTTCTTC CASSIRTGVYNEQFF
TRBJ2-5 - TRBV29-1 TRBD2 TGCAGCGCCGCAGCGGGGGGGTTCAGCAATGAGCAGTACTTC CSAAAGGFSNEQYF
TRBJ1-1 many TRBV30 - TGTGCCTTTTCCCATCCCGGGGGGGGTCGGACTGAAGCTTTCTTT CAFSHPGGGRTEAFF
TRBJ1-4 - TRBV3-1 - TGTGCCAGCAGGCTCAGGGGCGGCACTAATGAAAAACTGTTTTTT CASRLRGGTNEKLFF
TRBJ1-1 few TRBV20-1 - TGCAGTGCTCGACCTAGGGGGAACACTGAAGCTTTCTTT CSARPRGNTEAFF
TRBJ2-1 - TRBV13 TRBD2 TGTGCCAGCAGCTTCTACTTAGGGACTAGCGGCCTCTGGTCCTACAATGAGCAGTTCTTC CASSFYLGTSGLWSYNEQFF
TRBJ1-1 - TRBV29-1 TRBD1 TGCAGCGTTGACTCGGGACAGGGGAACACTGAAGCTTTCTTT CSVDSGQGNTEAFF
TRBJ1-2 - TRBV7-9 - TGTGCCAGCAGCCTCCTGGACGCGGGGGATGGCTACACCTTC CASSLLDAGDGYTF
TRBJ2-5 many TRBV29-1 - TGCAGCTCCGCGGGCCAAGAGACCCAGTACTTC CSSAGQETQYF
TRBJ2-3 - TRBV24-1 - TGTGCCACCAGTGATGTCGCCCCAGATACGCAGTATTTT CATSDVAPDTQYF
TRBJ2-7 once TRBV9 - TGTGCCAGCAGCGTAGATTCAGCTGAGTTTTACGAGCAGTACTTC CASSVDSAEFYEQYF